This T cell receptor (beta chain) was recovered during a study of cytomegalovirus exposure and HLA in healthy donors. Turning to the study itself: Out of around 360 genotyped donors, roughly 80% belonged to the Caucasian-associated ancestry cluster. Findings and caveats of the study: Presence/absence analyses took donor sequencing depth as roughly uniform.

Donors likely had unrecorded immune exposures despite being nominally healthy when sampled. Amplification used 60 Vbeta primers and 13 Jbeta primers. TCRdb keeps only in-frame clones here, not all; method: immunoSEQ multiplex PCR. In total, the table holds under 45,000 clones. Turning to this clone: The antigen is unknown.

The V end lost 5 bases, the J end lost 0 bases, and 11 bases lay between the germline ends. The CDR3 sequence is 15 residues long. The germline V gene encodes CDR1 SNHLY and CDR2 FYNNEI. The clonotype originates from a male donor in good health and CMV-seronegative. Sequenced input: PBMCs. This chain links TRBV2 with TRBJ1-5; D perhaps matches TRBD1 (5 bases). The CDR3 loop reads CASSRTYLSNQPQHF. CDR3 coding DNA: TGTGCCAGCAGTCGGACATACCTTAGCAATCAGCCCCAGCATTTT.